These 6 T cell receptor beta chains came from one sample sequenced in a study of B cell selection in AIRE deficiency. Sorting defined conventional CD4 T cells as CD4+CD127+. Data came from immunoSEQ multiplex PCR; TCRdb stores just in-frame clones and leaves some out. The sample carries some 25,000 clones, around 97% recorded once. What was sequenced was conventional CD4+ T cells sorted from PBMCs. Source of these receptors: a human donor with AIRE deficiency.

The CDR3, as DNA: TGTGCCAGCAGCACCCTTAGCTCTGGGGCCAACGTCCTGACTTTC. Encoded protein: CASSTLSSGANVLTF. The chain combines TRBV25-1 with TRBJ2-6; D unclear. Germline values: CDR1 MGHDK, CDR2 SYGVNS. The CDR3 covers 15 residues. V was shortened by 6 bases and J by 0 bases, with 9 bases between the two germline ends.

The CDR3 loop reads CASSQAGTATSEQYF. DNA of the CDR3: TGTGCCAGTAGCCAAGCCGGGACTGCCACCTCCGAGCAGTACTTC. The gene calls are TRBV19 and TRBJ2-7; tentatively, D is TRBD2 (6 bases). Between the trimmed V and J ends, which lost 6 bases and 6 bases, there was a span of 21 bases. This CDR3 comprises 15 residues. CDR1 and CDR2 from the germline V gene are LNHDA and SQIVND (reference sequence).

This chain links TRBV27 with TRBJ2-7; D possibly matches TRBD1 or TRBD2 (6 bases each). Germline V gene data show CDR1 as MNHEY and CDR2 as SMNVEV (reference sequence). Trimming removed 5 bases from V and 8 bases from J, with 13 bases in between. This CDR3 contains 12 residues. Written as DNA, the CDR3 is TGTGCCAGCAGTAGGCCCGGGGGCCAGCAGTACTTC. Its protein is CASSRPGGQQYF.

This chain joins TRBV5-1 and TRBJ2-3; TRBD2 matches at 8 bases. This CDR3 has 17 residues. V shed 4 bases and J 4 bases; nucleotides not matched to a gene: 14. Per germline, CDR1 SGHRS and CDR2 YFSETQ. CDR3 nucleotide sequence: TGCGCCAGCAGCCCCGCGGGGTGGGCGGGAGGTGCAGATACGCAGTATTTT. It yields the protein CASSPAGWAGGADTQYF.

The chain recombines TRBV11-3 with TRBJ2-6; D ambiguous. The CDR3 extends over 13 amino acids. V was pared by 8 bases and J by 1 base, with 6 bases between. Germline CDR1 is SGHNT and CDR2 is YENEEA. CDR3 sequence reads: CASSASGANVLTF. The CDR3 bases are TGTGCCAGCTCCGCGTCTGGGGCCAACGTCCTGACTTTC.

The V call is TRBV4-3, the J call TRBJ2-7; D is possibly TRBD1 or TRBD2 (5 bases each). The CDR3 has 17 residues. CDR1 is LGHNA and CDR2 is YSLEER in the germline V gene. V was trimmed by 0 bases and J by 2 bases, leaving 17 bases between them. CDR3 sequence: CASSQDRGPGKPYEQYF. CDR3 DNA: TGCGCCAGCAGCCAAGATAGGGGACCTGGGAAGCCCTACGAGCAGTACTTC.